These 32 T cell receptor beta chains were sequenced from one sample in a study of blood T cell repertoires in COVID-19. The protocol was immunoSEQ multiplex PCR, while the TCRdb copy is restricted to in-frame clones and leaves out a portion. The repertoire holds about 260,000 clones, with 70% to 90% as singletons. The sample consisted of peripheral blood. These receptors were collected from an older woman with COVID-19, enrolled during active disease.

V is TRBV5-1 and J is TRBJ1-3; 7 bases line up with TRBD1. CDR1 is SGHRS, CDR2 YFSETQ, per germline. V trimming: 4 bases; J trimming: 0 bases; junction bases outside the gene matches: 7. This CDR3 has 16 amino acids. The CDR3 DNA reads as TGCGCCAGCAGCCGAAGAGACAGGGTCTCTGGAAACACCATATATTTT. It translates to CASSRRDRVSGNTIYF.

This clone was counted once. The chain employs TRBV5-1 and TRBJ1-4, with D hard to call. The length of the CDR3 is 14 residues. In germline, CDR1 is SGHRS, CDR2 YFSETQ. V was pared by 0 bases and J by 3 bases, with 6 bases between. The CDR3: CASSLGVANEKLFF. CDR3 bases: TGCGCCAGCAGCTTGGGAGTGGCTAATGAAAAACTGTTTTTT.

V usage is TRBV6-5 and J usage is TRBJ2-5, with a tentative D call TRBD2 (5 bases). CDR1 and CDR2 (germline): MNHEY, SVGAGI. Trimming left V 3 bases short and J 7 bases short, with 15 bases between. The CDR3 is made up of 14 amino acids. In DNA, the CDR3 is TGTGCCAGCAGTTATATAGCGAGAGACGGGACCCAGTACTTC. Its protein product is CASSYIARDGTQYF.

This chain links TRBV7-3 with TRBJ2-5; D gene ambiguous. The length of the CDR3 is 14 residues. Germline V gene sequence: CDR1 SGHTA, CDR2 FQGTGA. The ends were cut back, 2 bases at V and 5 bases at J, with 12 bases in the middle. CDR3 in DNA: TGTGCCAGCAGCTTATCGGCTAGTGATGAGACCCAGTACTTC. Amino acids: CASSLSASDETQYF.

This clone turned up a few times. CDR3 protein: CASTIGLAFGNEQFF. CDR3 DNA sequence: TGTGCCAGTACCATAGGGTTAGCGTTTGGGAATGAGCAGTTCTTC. The V gene is TRBV19, the J gene TRBJ2-1; D possibly corresponds to TRBD2 (5 bases). Trimming took off 7 bases at V and 7 bases at J, with 20 bases between the two ends. Looked up from germline, CDR1 is LNHDA and CDR2 is SQIVND (reference sequence). The CDR3 totals 15 residues.

The chain couples TRBV27 to TRBJ1-5; weak D call: TRBD1 (5 bases). Per germline, CDR1 MNHEY and CDR2 SMNVEV (reference sequence). The CDR3 has 14 amino acids. V was pared by 3 bases and J by 5 bases, with 11 bases between. CDR3 amino acids: CASSFAGPHQPQHF. In DNA form, the CDR3 reads TGTGCCAGCAGTTTTGCGGGGCCCCATCAGCCCCAGCATTTT.

The chain uses TRBV11-1 and TRBJ2-7, with TRBD2 as a possible D gene (6 bases). With 5 bases removed from V and 0 bases from J, the gap between germline ends came to 11 bases. Germline V gene lookup returns CDR1 SGHAT and CDR2 FQDESV (reference sequence). The CDR3 is made up of 14 amino acids. CDR3 amino acids: CASSPRDFSYEQYF. As DNA, the CDR3 is TGTGCCAGCAGCCCACGGGACTTCTCCTACGAGCAGTACTTC.

V usage is TRBV7-2 and J usage is TRBJ2-1; TRBD2 matches 11 bases. Germline V gene lookup returns CDR1 SGHTA and CDR2 FQGNSA. J was trimmed by 11 bases and V by 5 bases; bases with no gene match: 11. The CDR3 spans 15 residues. For the CDR3, the DNA is TGTGCCAGCAGCCCCTCGGGACTAGCGGAGGGGAAGCAGTTCTTC. Its translation is CASSPSGLAEGKQFF.

This clone showed up just a few times. This chain uses TRBV7-8 with TRBJ1-5, with D unclear. The CDR3 runs to 16 residues. Trimming cost V 5 bases and J 4 bases, with 18 bases left between them. Germline V lookup: CDR1 SGHVS, CDR2 FQNEAQ. The CDR3, as DNA: TGTGCCAGCAGCCCCCGTGGTGGTGGCTGGAATCAGCCCCAGCATTTT. Protein sequence: CASSPRGGGWNQPQHF.

The chain uses TRBV28 and TRBJ2-5; D perhaps matches TRBD1 (6 bases). Looked up from germline, CDR1 is MDHEN and CDR2 is SYDVKM. The CDR3 contains 14 residues. The germline V and J ends were trimmed by 6 bases and 5 bases, with 16 bases remaining between them. The CDR3 DNA reads as TGTGCCAGCAGGCCCAGGGGAGTAAGGGAGACCCAGTACTTC. It specifies CASRPRGVRETQYF.

The chain links TRBV27 to TRBJ1-2, with TRBD1 as a possible D gene (5 bases). This CDR3 region has 14 residues. The V and J ends lost 2 bases and 2 bases respectively, with 9 bases between them. Germline CDR1 reads MNHEY; CDR2 reads SMNVEV (reference sequence). CDR3 in amino acids: CASSLRQHNYGYTF. DNA of the CDR3: TGTGCCAGCAGTTTAAGACAGCACAACTATGGCTACACCTTC.

The gene calls are TRBV6-2 or TRBV6-3 and TRBJ2-1; 11 bases agree with TRBD2. Trimming took 6 bases from V and 9 from J; bases not matched to a gene: 10. CDR1 is MNHEY, CDR2 SVGEGT, per germline. This CDR3 is built from 15 residues. As DNA, the CDR3 is TGTGCCAGCAGCTTAATAGCGGGAGGGCAAGGTGAGCAGTTCTTC. The encoded protein is CASSLIAGGQGEQFF.

The chain has TRBV6-5 and TRBJ2-7; 11 positions match TRBD2. Germline CDR1 MNHEY, CDR2 SVGAGI. This CDR3 is 15 amino acids long. V gave up 6 bases and J gave up 7 bases; unmatched junction bases: 11. In DNA form, the CDR3 reads TGTGCCAGCAGGACCGGGACTAGCGGTTTACGGGAGCAGTACTTC. Translated: CASRTGTSGLREQYF.

V is TRBV6-5 and J is TRBJ1-6; TRBD1 aligns across 7 bases. Germline trimming cut 2 bases from V and 5 bases from J; bases unmatched to any gene: 3. From germline, CDR1 is MNHEY and CDR2 SVGAGI. The length of the CDR3 is 15 residues. The CDR3 DNA reads as TGTGCCAGCAGTTACGACAGGGAGAATAATTCACCCCTCCACTTT. Translating gives CASSYDRENNSPLHF.

The chain links TRBV5-4 to TRBJ2-7; D call uncertain. This CDR3 spans 17 amino acids. The germline V and J ends were trimmed by 4 bases and 0 bases, with 20 bases remaining between them. The V gene's germline CDR1 is SGHNT and CDR2 YYREEE (reference sequence). The CDR3 protein is CASSARFTALSSYEQYF. The CDR3 DNA reads as TGTGCCAGCAGCGCGCGCTTCACAGCCCTAAGCTCCTACGAGCAGTACTTC.

The chain is built from TRBV30 and TRBJ2-4, with D possibly TRBD1 on 6 matching bases. Trimming stripped 2 bases from V and 5 bases from J, with 7 bases between. CDR1 and CDR2 (germline): GTSNPN, SVGIG (reference sequence). There are 12 residues in the CDR3. The CDR3 region is CAWSRTENIQYF. CDR3 nucleotide sequence: TGTGCCTGGAGTAGGACAGAAAACATTCAGTACTTC.

In its sample, this clone was seen a few times. The chain joins TRBV6-1 to TRBJ2-1; 9 bases match TRBD2. In germline, CDR1 is MNHNS, CDR2 SASEGT. Trimming cost V 1 base and J 7 bases; bases outside gene matches: 5. The CDR3 loop spans 15 amino acids. The CDR3 loop is CASSEVAGGRNEQFF. CDR3 DNA sequence: TGTGCCAGCAGTGAAGTCGCGGGAGGGCGGAATGAGCAGTTCTTC.

This sequence joins TRBV19 and TRBJ2-4; 10 bases are a match to TRBD2. CDR1 and CDR2 from the germline V gene are LNHDA and SQIVND (reference sequence). The CDR3 contains 14 residues. V trimming: 6 bases; J trimming: 6 bases; junction bases outside the gene matches: 5. The chain's CDR3 is CASSRIAGGNIQYF. CDR3 DNA: TGTGCCAGTAGCCGGATAGCGGGAGGAAACATTCAGTACTTC. The full variable domain, in which reference TRBV19 and TRBJ2-4 provide the parts outside the CDR3, is DGGITQSPKYLFRKEGQNVTLSCEQNLNHDAMYWYRQDPGQGLRLIYYSQIVNDFQKGDIAEGYSVSREKKESFPLTVTSAQKNPTAFYLCASSRIAGGNIQYFGAGTRLSVL.

The chain links TRBV28 to TRBJ1-6, with D possibly being TRBD1 (6 bases). The CDR3 has 15 amino acids. Per the germline V gene, CDR1 is MDHEN and CDR2 is SYDVKM. The ends were cut back, 4 bases at V and 14 bases at J, with 21 bases in the middle. CDR3 protein: CASSSQAGVNRSLHF. The CDR3 region has the DNA TGTGCCAGCAGTTCCCAAGCAGGGGTTAACCGGTCCCTCCACTTT.

The chain links TRBV24-1 to TRBJ2-1; 7 positions agree with TRBD1. This CDR3 region has 16 residues. V dropped 4 bases and J dropped 7; count of bases not matched to a gene: 12. Per the germline V gene, CDR1 is KGHDR and CDR2 is SFDVKD. The CDR3 reads CATSEPDRASANEQFF. The CDR3 region has the DNA TGTGCCACCAGTGAGCCCGACAGGGCCTCTGCGAATGAGCAGTTCTTC.

The V and J genes are TRBV30 and TRBJ1-5; tentatively, D is TRBD1 (5 bases). This CDR3 has 16 residues. Germline CDR1 reads GTSNPN; CDR2 reads SVGIG (reference sequence). Trimming shortened V by 2 bases and J by 1 base, and 15 bases separated the two germline ends. The CDR3 nucleotides are TGTGCCTGGAGTCCCAGTGGGAGGGGAAGCAATCAGCCCCAGCATTTT. It translates to CAWSPSGRGSNQPQHF.

This chain uses TRBV19 with TRBJ1-2, with TRBD1 matching over 9 bases. V was pared by 5 bases and J by 5 bases, with 3 bases of the junction left unmatched. The CDR3 length is 13 residues. Germline-derived CDR1 and CDR2 are LNHDA and SQIVND (reference sequence). The CDR3 coding sequence is TGTGCCAGTAGTCGGACAGGGGAGTATGGCTACACCTTC. It codes for CASSRTGEYGYTF. Combining the CDR3 with reference TRBV19 and TRBJ1-2 gives the whole variable domain DGGITQSPKYLFRKEGQNVTLSCEQNLNHDAMYWYRQDPGQGLRLIYYSQIVNDFQKGDIAEGYSVSREKKESFPLTVTSAQKNPTAFYLCASSRTGEYGYTFGSGTRLTVV.

The CDR3 nucleotides read TGTGCCACCAGCAGGACAGCATCATCAAACTTTATTGGCTACACCTTC. Its translation is CATSRTASSNFIGYTF. The J gene is TRBJ1-2, the V gene TRBV24-1; possibly TRBD1 for D (6 bases). Germline-derived CDR1 and CDR2 are KGHDR and SFDVKD. V was cut by 7 bases and J by 7 bases, with 24 bases left in between. The CDR3 is made up of 16 amino acids.

DNA for the CDR3: TGTGCCAGCAGTCTGACCCGGGACAGACTCGTGGTTACCCTCCACTTT. Protein: CASSLTRDRLVVTLHF. The chain links TRBV27 to TRBJ1-6; TRBD1 matches at 7 bases. Germline CDR1 reads MNHEY; CDR2 reads SMNVEV (reference sequence). This CDR3 spans 16 amino acids. V trimming: 5 bases; J trimming: 14 bases; junction bases outside the gene matches: 18.

The sample holds one count of this clone. The V call is TRBV18, the J call TRBJ1-1, with 7 bases aligning to TRBD1. The CDR3 runs 15 residues. Germline V gives CDR1 KGHSH, CDR2 LQKENI. Losses at the gene ends were 3 bases for V and 3 bases for J; bases not matched to a gene: 7. CDR3 coding DNA: TGTGCCAGCTCACCTTCGACAGGGAGGTACACTGAAGCTTTCTTT. Protein: CASSPSTGRYTEAFF.

The chain combines TRBV14 with TRBJ2-1, with TRBD2 matching 9 bases. The germline V gene encodes CDR1 SGHDN and CDR2 FVKESK. V dropped 2 bases and J dropped 3; count of bases not matched to a gene: 5. This CDR3 contains 16 residues. The CDR3 sequence is CASSQLLAGHYNEQFF. The CDR3 DNA reads TGTGCCAGCAGCCAACTACTAGCGGGCCACTACAATGAGCAGTTCTTC.

In DNA form, the CDR3 reads TGCGCCAGCAGATCCCCGGGGGAGACCCAGTACTTC. Protein: CASRSPGETQYF. V usage is TRBV5-1 and J usage is TRBJ2-5; TRBD2 might be the D (5 bases). This CDR3 is 12 amino acids long. In germline, CDR1 is SGHRS, CDR2 YFSETQ. Trimming pared 5 bases from V and 5 bases from J, leaving 10 bases between.

V usage is TRBV24-1 and J usage is TRBJ2-1, with D hard to call. In germline, CDR1 is KGHDR, CDR2 SFDVKD. The CDR3 is 13 residues long. Trimming took 6 bases from V and 12 from J, leaving 17 bases between them. The DNA of the CDR3 is TGTGCCACCAGTCCTGCCACGGTCAACCTGCAGTTCTTC. Translating it yields CATSPATVNLQFF.

The chain is built from TRBV10-3 and TRBJ1-3; no reliable D call. V was pared by 4 bases and J by 0 bases, with 7 bases between. Germline lookup yields CDR1 ENHRY and CDR2 SYGVKD. The CDR3 totals 14 residues. DNA for the CDR3: TGTGCCATCAGTGGTGACTACTCTGGAAACACCATATATTTT. Translated, it gives CAISGDYSGNTIYF.

The rearrangement joins TRBV7-2 to TRBJ1-1; D remains ambiguous. The CDR3 consists of 14 residues. The V and J ends lost 0 bases and 5 bases respectively, with 10 bases between them. Germline CDR1 is SGHTA and CDR2 is FQGNSA. The CDR3 nucleotides are TGTGCCAGCAGCTTAGCGCTGAGGGAGACTGAAGCTTTCTTT. Translated: CASSLALRETEAFF.

The rearrangement links TRBV6-1 to TRBJ1-6; no firm D call. V lost 1 base to trimming and J lost 5 bases, with 9 bases between them. Per germline, CDR1 MNHNS and CDR2 SASEGT. The CDR3 length is 15 residues. CDR3 bases: TGTGCCAGCAGTGAAGTACGGAGTAATAATTCACCCCTCCACTTT. It translates to CASSEVRSNNSPLHF.

The chain links TRBV19 to TRBJ2-1; 8 positions agree with TRBD1. V shed 5 bases, J shed 7 bases, and the junction held 7 bases outside the gene matches. The CDR3 sequence is 14 residues long. CDR1 and CDR2 from the germline V gene are LNHDA and SQIVND (reference sequence). CDR3 nucleotides: TGTGCCAGTAGTCGACAGGGGTTGGGGAATGAGCAGTTCTTC. This encodes CASSRQGLGNEQFF.